These 6 T cell receptor beta chains were sequenced from one sample in a study of monozygotic twins with inflammatory bowel disease. TCRdb reprocessed the 5' RACE reads, keeping one entry per CDR3 protein, no DNA. Recorded for this sample: just over 300,000 distinct CDR3 sequences. Sequenced: blood. The receptors stem from a human donor with ulcerative colitis or Crohn's disease, or a healthy co-twin of an affected twin (not recorded which).

V is TRBV12-3 or TRBV12-4 and J is TRBJ2-2. CDR3 length: 15 residues. Here the CDR3 reads CASSLSTPNTGELFF.

This rearrangement joins TRBV12-5 to TRBJ1-1; the TCRdb call, TRBD1, lacks DNA for checking. CDR1 and CDR2 (germline): LGHNT, FRNRAP. The CDR3 extends over 15 amino acids. CDR3 sequence reads: CASGLSGTGNTEAFF.

V and J are TRBV28 and TRBJ2-2; lacking DNA, the TRBD2 call made by TCRdb goes unchecked. Germline CDR1 reads MDHEN; CDR2 reads SYDVKM. This CDR3 is 14 amino acids long. The CDR3 loop is CASRVGLDTGELFF.

This chain uses TRBV28 with TRBJ2-6. This CDR3 is 15 amino acids long. Germline CDR1 MDHEN, CDR2 SYDVKM. The CDR3 reads CASSLNSVGANVLTF.

Here the CDR3 reads CASDRFSGVLLPQKLFF. The V and J genes are TRBV2 and TRBJ1-4; there is no DNA to check the TCRdb D call of TRBD1. From germline, CDR1 is SNHLY and CDR2 FYNNEI. The CDR3 sequence is 17 residues long.

This chain links TRBV27 with TRBJ1-4; TCRdb's D call, TRBD1, is unchecked because there is no DNA. CDR1 is MNHEY and CDR2 is SMNVEV in the germline V gene (reference sequence). CDR3 length: 16 residues. The CDR3 sequence is CASSSRRTAVNEKLFF.